The next 15 T cell receptor beta chains were all read from a single sample in a study of T cell repertoires in cytomegalovirus infection. TCRdb re-called the reads through MiXCR, storing one row per CDR3 protein. Of some 250,000 distinct CDR3 sequences in the sample, approximately 9.1% were seen once. Sequencing input: PBMCs. Receptor source: a human donor in good health (CMV status not recorded). Some clones in this sample may be carry-over from other donors' samples.

This clonotype occurred many times. The chain uses TRBV7-2 and TRBJ1-2, with D hard to call. The CDR3 is made up of 15 amino acids. Germline V gene lookup returns CDR1 SGHTA and CDR2 FQGNSA. With 1 base removed from V and 3 bases from J, the gap between germline ends came to 12 bases. For the CDR3, the DNA is TGTGCCAGCAGCTTAGACGGGAGCGCGGACTATGGCTACACCTTC. Protein: CASSLDGSADYGYTF.

This clonotype appeared many times. The chain uses TRBV5-8 and TRBJ2-7; 7 bases are a match to TRBD2. The CDR3 contains 17 residues. In germline, CDR1 is SGHTS, CDR2 YDEGEE. The junction had 15 bases not matched to a gene; V was cut back by 5 bases and J by 1 base. CDR3 amino acids: CASSYKTTASGSYEQYF. The CDR3 region has the DNA TGTGCCAGCAGTTATAAAACCACCGCTAGCGGTTCCTACGAGCAGTACTTC.

This clonotype was observed a handful of times. The chain links TRBV7-2 to TRBJ1-1; TRBD1 matches 7 bases. The CDR3 sequence is 13 residues long. CDR1 and CDR2 (germline): SGHTA, FQGNSA. J was trimmed by 1 base and V by 7 bases; bases with no gene match: 3. CDR3: CASIQGGNTEAFF. CDR3 in DNA: TGTGCCAGCATCCAGGGGGGGAACACTGAAGCTTTCTTT.

This clonotype was counted many times. The genes are TRBV15 and TRBJ1-6, with D possibly being TRBD1 (5 bases). The CDR3 covers 15 residues. The ends were cut back, 0 bases at V and 6 bases at J, with 9 bases in the middle. Germline V lookup: CDR1 LNHNV, CDR2 YYDKDF (reference sequence). The CDR3 sequence is CATSRDPTVNSPLHF. In DNA form, the CDR3 reads TGTGCCACCAGCAGAGATCCGACAGTTAATTCACCCCTCCACTTT.

In its sample, this clonotype was seen a few times. The chain is built from TRBV4-3 and TRBJ1-2; the D is unclear. Per the germline V gene, CDR1 is LGHNA and CDR2 is YSLEER. V lost 1 base to trimming and J lost 2 bases, with 8 bases between them. The CDR3 runs to 14 residues. The CDR3 bases are TGCGCCAGCAGCCAAGGGGTAACCAACTATGGCTACACCTTC. Protein product: CASSQGVTNYGYTF.

Many counts were recorded for this clonotype. The chain is built from TRBV7-2 and TRBJ2-1; TRBD1 might be the D (8 bases). Germline lookup yields CDR1 SGHTA and CDR2 FQGNSA. CDR3 length: 18 amino acids. V was shortened by 2 bases and J by 5 bases, with 22 bases between the two germline ends. The DNA of the CDR3 is TGTGCCAGCAGCTTACAAAAGGGGGGGACAGGCATCAACAATGAGCAGTTCTTC. This gives the protein CASSLQKGGTGINNEQFF.

In its sample, this clonotype was seen many times. The genes are TRBV18 and TRBJ1-1; no clear D gene. CDR1 and CDR2 from the germline V gene are KGHSH and LQKENI. This CDR3 has 18 residues. V gave up 0 bases and J gave up 2 bases, with 19 bases separating them. CDR3 DNA: TGTGCCAGCTCACCACCGCTCGGAGGTAACAGAATTAACACTGAAGCTTTCTTT. Amino acid sequence: CASSPPLGGNRINTEAFF.

This clonotype came up many times. This sequence joins TRBV7-2 and TRBJ2-1; D gene uncertain. V was pared by 5 bases and J by 5 bases, with 7 bases between. Germline V gene sequence: CDR1 SGHTA, CDR2 FQGNSA. The CDR3 contains 12 residues. The CDR3 reads CASSHRDNEQFF. CDR3 coding DNA: TGTGCCAGCAGCCACCGGGACAATGAGCAGTTCTTC.

The chain combines TRBV20-1 with TRBJ1-2; unclear D gene. Between the trimmed V and J ends, which lost 6 bases and 4 bases, there was a span of 12 bases. This CDR3 has 12 residues. Germline assignment: CDR1 DFQATT and CDR2 SNEGSKA (reference sequence). In DNA, the CDR3 is TGCAGTGCAAGGACCGCTGGCTATGGCTACACCTTC. Protein product: CSARTAGYGYTF.

This rearrangement joins TRBV11-2 to TRBJ2-3, with unresolved D. V lost 0 bases, J lost 2 bases, and 6 bases lay in between. The CDR3 is 14 amino acids. Germline loops: CDR1 SGHAT, CDR2 FQNNGV. The CDR3 region has the DNA TGTGCCAGCAGCTTAGAGACTCTCACAGATACGCAGTATTTT. Protein: CASSLETLTDTQYF. Supplemented by reference TRBV11-2 and TRBJ2-3, the full variable domain reads EAGVAQSPRYKIIEKRQSVAFWCNPISGHATLYWYQQILGQGPKLLIQFQNNGVVDDSQLPKDRFSAERLKGVDSTLKIQPAKLEDSAVYLCASSLETLTDTQYFGPGTRLTVL.

A few counts support this clonotype. The V gene is TRBV20-1, the J gene TRBJ1-5, with D possibly TRBD1 on 5 matching bases. Germline lookup yields CDR1 DFQATT and CDR2 SNEGSKA (reference sequence). The CDR3 has 14 residues. V was shortened by 5 bases and J by 3 bases, with 14 bases between the two germline ends. The chain's CDR3 is CSAPPGGNNQPQHF. As DNA, the CDR3 is TGCAGTGCTCCACCCGGGGGTAACAATCAGCCCCAGCATTTT.

V is TRBV29-1 and J is TRBJ2-3; 8 nucleotides line up with TRBD2. V lost 6 bases, J lost 2 bases, and 7 bases stayed unmatched. Per germline, CDR1 SQVTM and CDR2 ANQGSEA. The CDR3 extends over 14 amino acids. CDR3 nucleotides: TGCAGCGTCGGAGCGGGGGTCCTCACAGATACGCAGTATTTT. Translation: CSVGAGVLTDTQYF.

This clonotype showed up just a few times. The CDR3 region is CASSWGGTGELFF. The CDR3 DNA follows: TGTGCCAGCAGTTGGGGCGGCACCGGGGAGCTGTTTTTT. The V call is TRBV6-5, the J call TRBJ2-2; a possible D gene is TRBD1 (5 bases). Trimming stripped 4 bases from V and 4 bases from J, with 7 bases between. This CDR3 spans 13 amino acids. The germline CDR1 and CDR2 sequences are MNHEY and SVGAGI.

This clonotype was seen many times. The rearrangement uses TRBV12-3 or TRBV12-4 and TRBJ2-3; TRBD2 matches at 9 bases. V was clipped by 1 base and J by 5 bases; unmatched bases: 10. The CDR3 runs 17 residues. The DNA for the CDR3 is TGTGCCAGCAGTTTAGATTGGGCGGGGGGGCCTGAAGATACGCAGTATTTT. Translated: CASSLDWAGGPEDTQYF.

On this clonotype: One junction end does not reproduce the germline sequence, and a read error may be involved. The chain uses TRBV6-6 and TRBJ1-1, with TRBD1 matching 8 bases. The germline V gene has CDR1 MNHNY and CDR2 SVGAGI (reference sequence). The CDR3 runs to 13 residues. The CDR3 protein is CASRKTGTGFDTF. The CDR3 DNA sequence: TGTGCCAGCAGGAAAACCGGGACAGGATTTGATACGTTT.